Reported below is one TCR beta chain. Its specificity is not known. Researchers ran the PCR with 60 Vbeta and 13 Jbeta primers. This table comes from immunoSEQ multiplex PCR, and its TCRdb copy is limited to in-frame clones, with some not included. The sample lists fewer than 250,000 clones, around 67% occurring once. Trimming pared 3 bases from V and 0 bases from J, leaving 15 bases between. The CDR3 contains 17 residues. Germline assignment: CDR1 SGHRS and CDR2 YFSETQ. The data derive from a study of cytomegalovirus exposure and HLA in healthy donors. Findings and caveats of the study: In a later analysis, productive TCRs from donors in an Asian-associated ancestry cluster reportedly carried fewer N-insertions than the cohort mean. Among immune exposure information, only CMV serostatus was available.

The source of this sequence is a woman in her 30s in good health and CMV-seropositive. Sequenced input: PBMCs. The chain couples TRBV5-1 to TRBJ2-2, with D possibly matching TRBD2 (6 bases). In DNA, the CDR3 is TGCGCCAGCAGCTGGCTCCCGGGAGCGGCGAACACCGGGGAGCTGTTTTTT. Translation gives CASSWLPGAANTGELFF. Filled out from reference TRBV5-1 and TRBJ2-2, the complete variable domain reads KAGVTQTPRYLIKTRGQQVTLSCSPISGHRSVSWYQQTPGQGLQFLFEYFSETQRNKGNFPGRFSGRQFSNSRSEMNVSTLELGDSALYLCASSWLPGAANTGELFFGEGSRLTVL.